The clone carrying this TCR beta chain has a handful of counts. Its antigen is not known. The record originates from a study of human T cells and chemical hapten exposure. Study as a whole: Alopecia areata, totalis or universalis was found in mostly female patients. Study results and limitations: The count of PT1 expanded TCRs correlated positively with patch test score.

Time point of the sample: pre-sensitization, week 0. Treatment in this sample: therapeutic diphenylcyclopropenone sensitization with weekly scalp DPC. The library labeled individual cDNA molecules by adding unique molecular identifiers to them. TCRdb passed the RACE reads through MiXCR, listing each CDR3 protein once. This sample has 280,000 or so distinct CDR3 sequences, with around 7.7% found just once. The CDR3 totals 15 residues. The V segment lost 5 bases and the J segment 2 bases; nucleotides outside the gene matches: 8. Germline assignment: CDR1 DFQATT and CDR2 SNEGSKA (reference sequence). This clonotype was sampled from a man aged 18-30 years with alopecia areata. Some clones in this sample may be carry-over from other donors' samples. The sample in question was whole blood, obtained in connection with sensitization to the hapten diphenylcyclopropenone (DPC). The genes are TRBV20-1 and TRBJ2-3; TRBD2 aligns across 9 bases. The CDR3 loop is CSASLSGGNTDTQYF. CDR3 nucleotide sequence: TGCAGTGCTTCACTTAGCGGGGGAAACACAGATACGCAGTATTTT.